The sequence of this T cell receptor (beta chain) was determined in a study of sequential checkpoint blockade in melanoma. Whole-study context: First-line arms were nivolumab then ipilimumab, or the reverse, randomized 1:1. Maintenance nivolumab came after either treatment sequence.

Measured with immunoSEQ multiplex PCR; TCRdb has only the in-frame clones, and not every one. In the table there are 12,000 or so clones, over 75% of which are singletons. The treatment here: randomized to nivolumab then ipilimumab (arm A) or the reverse (arm B). DNA-damaging chemotherapy had not been given to any patient beforehand. From germline, CDR1 is WSHSY and CDR2 SAAADI. The CDR3 has 15 amino acids. V was clipped by 8 bases and J by 2 bases; unmatched bases: 8. The sequences come from CD8+ T cells sorted from blood (inferred from file names), collected from a patient given nivolumab and ipilimumab in sequence. This sequence originates from a human donor with melanoma. The chain combines TRBV10-2 with TRBJ1-3, with 8 bases matching TRBD1. The CDR3 loop reads CASGLGQAAGNTIYF. CDR3 coding DNA: TGCGCCAGCGGTTTGGGACAGGCTGCTGGAAACACCATATATTTT.